Sequencing of this TCR beta chain was carried out in a study of cytomegalovirus exposure and HLA in healthy donors. Whole-study context: Of all 370 or so donors who were genotyped, around 79% belonged to the Caucasian-associated ancestry cluster. General study points: It emerged from a later analysis that several of the most significant clusters appeared to be linked to common viral pathogens.

This PCR relied on a set of 60 Vbeta primers and 13 Jbeta primers. The table came from immunoSEQ multiplex PCR; TCRdb's copy has only in-frame clones and leaves some out. The table lists about 89,000 clones, about 85% of them singletons, with about 7% in the top ten. Looked up from germline, CDR1 is MDHEN and CDR2 is SYDVKM. The CDR3 is 14 residues long. V lost 6 bases, J lost 5 bases, and 9 bases stayed unmatched. With respect to this clone: What it binds is unknown.

The sequence derives from a middle-aged man in good health and CMV-seropositive. What was sequenced was PBMCs. The chain is built from TRBV28 and TRBJ2-7; TRBD2 agrees at 8 bases. The CDR3 coding sequence is TGTGCCAGCAGCCTGTTAGCGGGATTTAACGAGCAGTACTTC. It codes for CASSLLAGFNEQYF.